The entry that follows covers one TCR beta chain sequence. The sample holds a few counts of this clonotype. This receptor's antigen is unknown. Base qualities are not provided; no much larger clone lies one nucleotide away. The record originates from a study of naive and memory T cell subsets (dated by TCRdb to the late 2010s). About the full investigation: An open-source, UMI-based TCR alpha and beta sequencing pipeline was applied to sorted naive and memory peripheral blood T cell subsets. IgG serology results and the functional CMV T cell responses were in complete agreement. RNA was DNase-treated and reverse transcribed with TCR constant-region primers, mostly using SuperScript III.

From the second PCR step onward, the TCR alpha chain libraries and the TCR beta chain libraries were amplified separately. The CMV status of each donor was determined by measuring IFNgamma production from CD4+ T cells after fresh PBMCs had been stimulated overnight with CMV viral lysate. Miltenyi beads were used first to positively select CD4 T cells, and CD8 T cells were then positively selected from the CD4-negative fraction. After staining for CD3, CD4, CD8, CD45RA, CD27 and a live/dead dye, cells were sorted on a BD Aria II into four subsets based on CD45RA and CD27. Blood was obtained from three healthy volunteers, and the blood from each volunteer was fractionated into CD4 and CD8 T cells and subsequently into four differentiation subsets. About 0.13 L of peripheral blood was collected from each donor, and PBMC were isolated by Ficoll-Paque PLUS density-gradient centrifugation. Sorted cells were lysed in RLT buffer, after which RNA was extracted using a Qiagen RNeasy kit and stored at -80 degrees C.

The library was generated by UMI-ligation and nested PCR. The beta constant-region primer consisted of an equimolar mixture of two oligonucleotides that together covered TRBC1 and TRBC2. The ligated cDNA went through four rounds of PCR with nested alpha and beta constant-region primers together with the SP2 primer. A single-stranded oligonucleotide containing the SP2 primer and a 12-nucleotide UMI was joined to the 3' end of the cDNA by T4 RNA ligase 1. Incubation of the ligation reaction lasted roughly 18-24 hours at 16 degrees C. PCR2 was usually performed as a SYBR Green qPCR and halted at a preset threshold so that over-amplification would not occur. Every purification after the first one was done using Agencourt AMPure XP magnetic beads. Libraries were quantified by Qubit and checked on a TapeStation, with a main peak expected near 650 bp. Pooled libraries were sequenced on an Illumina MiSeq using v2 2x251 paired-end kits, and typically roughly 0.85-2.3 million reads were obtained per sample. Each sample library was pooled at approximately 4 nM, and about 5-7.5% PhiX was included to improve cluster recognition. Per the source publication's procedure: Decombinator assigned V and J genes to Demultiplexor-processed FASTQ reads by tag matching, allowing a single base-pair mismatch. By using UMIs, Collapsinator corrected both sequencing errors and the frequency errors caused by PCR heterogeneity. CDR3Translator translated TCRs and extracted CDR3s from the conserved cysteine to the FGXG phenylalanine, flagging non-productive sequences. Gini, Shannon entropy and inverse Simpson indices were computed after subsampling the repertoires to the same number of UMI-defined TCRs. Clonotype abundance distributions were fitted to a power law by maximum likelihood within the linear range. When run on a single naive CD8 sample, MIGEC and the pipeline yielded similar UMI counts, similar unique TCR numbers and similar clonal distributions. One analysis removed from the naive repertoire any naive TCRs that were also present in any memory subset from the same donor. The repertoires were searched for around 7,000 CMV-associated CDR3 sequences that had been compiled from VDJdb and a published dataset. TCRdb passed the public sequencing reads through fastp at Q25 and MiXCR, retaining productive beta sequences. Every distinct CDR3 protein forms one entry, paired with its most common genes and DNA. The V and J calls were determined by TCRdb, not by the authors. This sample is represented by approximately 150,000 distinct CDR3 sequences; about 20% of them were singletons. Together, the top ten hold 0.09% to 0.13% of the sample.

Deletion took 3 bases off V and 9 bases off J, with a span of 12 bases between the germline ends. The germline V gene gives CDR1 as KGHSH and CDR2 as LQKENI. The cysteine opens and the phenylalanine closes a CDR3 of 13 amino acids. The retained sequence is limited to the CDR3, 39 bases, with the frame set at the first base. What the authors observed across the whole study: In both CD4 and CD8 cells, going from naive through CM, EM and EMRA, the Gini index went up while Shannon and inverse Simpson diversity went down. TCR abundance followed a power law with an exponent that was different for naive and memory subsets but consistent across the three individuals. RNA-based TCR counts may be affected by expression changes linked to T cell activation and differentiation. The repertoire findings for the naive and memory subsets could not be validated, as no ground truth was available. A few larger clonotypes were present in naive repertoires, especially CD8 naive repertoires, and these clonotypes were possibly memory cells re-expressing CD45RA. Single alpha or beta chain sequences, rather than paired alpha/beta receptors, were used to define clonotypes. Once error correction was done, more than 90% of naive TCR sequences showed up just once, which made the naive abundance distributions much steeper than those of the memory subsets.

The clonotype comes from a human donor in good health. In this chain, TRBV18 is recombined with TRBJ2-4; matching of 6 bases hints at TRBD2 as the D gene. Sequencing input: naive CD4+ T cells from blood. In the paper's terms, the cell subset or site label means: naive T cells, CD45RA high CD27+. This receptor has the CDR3 CASSPGTEGIQYF. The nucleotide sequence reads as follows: TGTGCCAGCTCACCGGGCACGGAGGGCATTCAGTACTTC.